This TCR beta chain was sequenced for a study of beta chain features in type 1 diabetes. General study results and limits: People with Type 1 diabetes carried modestly yet significantly shorter TCRB CDR3s in all four CD4+ subsets. The VDJ junctions of type 1 diabetes patients carried fewer insertions and more deletions.

Sequenced material consisted of expressed TCRB transcripts (all of the isolated RNA was reverse transcribed). Produced via immunoSEQ multiplex PCR; TCRdb's table is partial and in-frame only. The sample has hundreds of thousands of clones; around 9.3% are singletons. This CDR3 has 13 residues. Trimming stripped 7 bases from V and 4 bases from J, with 13 bases between. Germline values: CDR1 SEHNR, CDR2 FQNEAQ (reference sequence). Markers CD45RO/CCR7/CD25/CD127/CD95/CD27 served to sort CD4+ naive, central memory, regulatory and stem cell-like memory cells. As to this clone: What it binds is unknown.

The V and J genes are TRBV7-9 and TRBJ1-1; D is perhaps TRBD1 (5 bases). This TCR was recovered from a man aged 25 to 45 with type 1 diabetes. Sequencing was done on a sample of central memory CD4+ T cells from blood. In DNA, the CDR3 is TGTGCCAGCACCTCTTCTGGGACCACTGAAGCTTTCTTT. It is translated as CASTSSGTTEAFF.